The entry below describes one T cell receptor beta chain. The antigen remains undetermined. A read error may produce the germline difference seen at one junction end. Unsorted bulk tissue (roughly 19-31 mg) underwent RNA and DNA co-extraction. This entry belongs to a study of tumor-infiltrating lymphocytes in primary liver carcinoma. Regarding the study as a whole: Tumor top-250-clone fractions significantly exceeded those of blood (p = 0.039). Appearing in all five tumor regions was true of only about 7-24% of top clones.

The CDR3 sequence is 14 residues long. CDR1 and CDR2 (germline): SGHAT, FQNNGV. The authors made TCR beta cDNA from roughly 480 ng total RNA with a constant-region primer. Three nested multiplex PCR rounds, a slightly modified ARM-PCR, produced the libraries for TCR beta. PCR rounds one and two used TRBV1-TRBV30 forward primers with a C-beta reverse primer for around 11 cycles each. TCRdb re-called the multiplex PCR reads through MiXCR, storing one row per CDR3 protein. The sample lists 60,000 or so distinct CDR3 sequences; 71% were seen once. The sequenced sample consisted of liver tumor tissue from sampling region 2. As to subset: tumor region T2, inferior pole. This sequence joins TRBV11-2 and TRBJ2-1, with unresolved D. The sequence came from a man in his forties with primary liver carcinoma and hepatitis B virus infection. DNA of the CDR3: TGTGCCAGCAGCCTTCTTCCTTTGGGCAATGAACAGTTCTTC. Its protein is CASSLLPLGNEQFF.